This TCR beta chain was sequenced during a study of blood T cell repertoires in COVID-19. The CDR3 is made up of 14 amino acids. Germline assignment: CDR1 SNHLY and CDR2 FYNNEI. The ends lost 5 bases at V and 5 bases at J; junction bases unmatched: 8. Repertoires were generated with immunoSEQ multiplex PCR, while TCRdb's copy carries only in-frame clones and drops some. Found here are under 250,000 clones, 70% to 90% of them singletons; the top ten hold 7.6%. Sequencing was done on a sample of peripheral blood. The receptor's source is a woman between 45 and 60 years old with active or convalescent COVID-19. The genes are TRBV2 and TRBJ1-1; TRBD1 aligns across 7 bases. CDR3 loop: CASSRQGRLTEAFF. CDR3 DNA: TGTGCCAGCAGTAGACAGGGAAGGCTTACTGAAGCTTTCTTT.